A single sample is the source of the 3 T cell receptor beta chains below, sequenced in a study of technical replicates of blood from several donors. Only in-frame clones appear in the TCRdb table, and some are missing; sequencing was by immunoSEQ multiplex PCR. The table has some 66,000 clones, 98% seen once. The sequenced sample consisted of T cells isolated from PBMCs. These receptors were collected from a human donor in good health.

This chain joins TRBV18 and TRBJ2-1; 14 bases are a match to TRBD2. This CDR3 has 15 amino acids. Trimming removed 3 bases from V and 8 bases from J; junction bases left unmatched: 3. Germline CDR1 KGHSH, CDR2 LQKENI. CDR3: CASSPGTSGGYEQFF. In nucleotides, the CDR3 is TGTGCCAGCTCACCTGGGACTAGCGGGGGCTATGAGCAGTTCTTC.

The gene calls are TRBV4-2 and TRBJ2-4, with unresolved D. In germline, CDR1 is LGHNA, CDR2 YNFKEQ. The length of the CDR3 is 15 residues. The V and J ends lost 0 bases and 2 bases respectively, with 8 bases between them. CDR3 bases: TGTGCCAGCAGCCAAGAAGGAGTATCCAAAAACATTCAGTACTTC. Residues: CASSQEGVSKNIQYF.

CDR3 protein: CASTTGNEQYF. Here the CDR3 DNA reads TGCGCCAGCACGACAGGGAACGAGCAGTACTTC. The chain joins TRBV5-1 to TRBJ2-7; 7 bases line up with TRBD1. CDR3 length: 11 amino acids. V gave up 6 bases and J gave up 5 bases; unmatched junction bases: 2. CDR1 is SGHRS and CDR2 is YFSETQ in the germline V gene.